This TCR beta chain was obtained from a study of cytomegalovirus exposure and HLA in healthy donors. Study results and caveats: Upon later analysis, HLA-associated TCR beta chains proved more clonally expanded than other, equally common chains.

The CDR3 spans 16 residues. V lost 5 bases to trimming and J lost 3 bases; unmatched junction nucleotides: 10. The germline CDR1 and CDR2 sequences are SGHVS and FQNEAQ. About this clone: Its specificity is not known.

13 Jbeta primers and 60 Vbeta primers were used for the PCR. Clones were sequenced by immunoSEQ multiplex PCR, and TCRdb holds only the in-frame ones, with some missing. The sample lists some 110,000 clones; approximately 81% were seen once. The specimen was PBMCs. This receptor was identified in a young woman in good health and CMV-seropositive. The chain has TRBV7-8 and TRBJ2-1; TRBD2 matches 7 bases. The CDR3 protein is CASSAVGEGRYNEQFF. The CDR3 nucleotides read TGTGCCAGCAGCGCGGTGGGGGAGGGCCGCTACAATGAGCAGTTCTTC.